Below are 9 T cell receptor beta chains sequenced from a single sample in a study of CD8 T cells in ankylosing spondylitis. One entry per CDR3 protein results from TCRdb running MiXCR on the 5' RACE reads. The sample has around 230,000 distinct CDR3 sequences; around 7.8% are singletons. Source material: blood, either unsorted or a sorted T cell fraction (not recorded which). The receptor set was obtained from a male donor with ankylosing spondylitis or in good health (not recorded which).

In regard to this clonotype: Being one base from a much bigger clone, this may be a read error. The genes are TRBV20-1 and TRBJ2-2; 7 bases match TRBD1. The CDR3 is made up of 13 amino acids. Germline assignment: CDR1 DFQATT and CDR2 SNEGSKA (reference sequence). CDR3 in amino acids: CSASRQGPGEPFF. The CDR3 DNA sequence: TGCAGTGCAAGTAGACAGGGACCCGGGGAGCCGTTTTTT.

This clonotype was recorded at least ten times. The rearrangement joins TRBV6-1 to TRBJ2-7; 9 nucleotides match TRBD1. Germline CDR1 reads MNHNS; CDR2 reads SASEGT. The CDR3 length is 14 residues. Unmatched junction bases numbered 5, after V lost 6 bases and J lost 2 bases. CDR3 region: CASRTGDRAYEQYF. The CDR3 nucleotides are TGTGCCAGCAGAACGGGGGACAGGGCCTACGAGCAGTACTTC.

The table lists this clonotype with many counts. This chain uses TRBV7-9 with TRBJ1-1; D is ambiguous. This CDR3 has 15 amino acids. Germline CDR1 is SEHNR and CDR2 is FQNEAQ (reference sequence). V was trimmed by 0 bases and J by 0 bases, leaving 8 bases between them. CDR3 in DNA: TGTGCCAGCAGCTTAGCTGCCTTTATGAACACTGAAGCTTTCTTT. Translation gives CASSLAAFMNTEAFF.

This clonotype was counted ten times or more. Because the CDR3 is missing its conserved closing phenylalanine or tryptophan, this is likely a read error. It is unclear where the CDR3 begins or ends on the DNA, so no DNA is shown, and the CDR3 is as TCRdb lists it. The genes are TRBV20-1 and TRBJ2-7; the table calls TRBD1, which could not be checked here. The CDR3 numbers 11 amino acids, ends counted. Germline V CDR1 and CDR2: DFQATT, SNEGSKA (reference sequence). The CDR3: CSASYRGTGIL.

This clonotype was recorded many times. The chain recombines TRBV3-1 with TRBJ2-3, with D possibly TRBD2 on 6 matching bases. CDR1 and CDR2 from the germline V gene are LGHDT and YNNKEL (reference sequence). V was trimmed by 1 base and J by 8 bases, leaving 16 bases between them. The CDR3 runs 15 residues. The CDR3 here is CASSQVSSRESTQYF. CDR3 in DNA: TGTGCCAGCAGCCAAGTAAGTAGCCGGGAGAGTACGCAGTATTTT.

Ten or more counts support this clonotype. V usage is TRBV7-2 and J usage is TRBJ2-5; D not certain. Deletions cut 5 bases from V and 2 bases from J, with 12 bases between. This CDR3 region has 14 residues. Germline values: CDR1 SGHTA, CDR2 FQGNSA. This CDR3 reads CASSRYSEQETQYF. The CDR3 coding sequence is TGTGCCAGCAGCCGCTACAGCGAACAAGAGACCCAGTACTTC.

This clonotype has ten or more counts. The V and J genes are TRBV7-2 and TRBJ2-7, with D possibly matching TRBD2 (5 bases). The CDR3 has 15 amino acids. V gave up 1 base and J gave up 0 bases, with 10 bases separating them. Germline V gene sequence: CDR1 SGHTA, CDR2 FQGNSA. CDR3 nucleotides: TGTGCCAGCAGCTTAGTTGTGGGGAGCTCCTACGAGCAGTACTTC. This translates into CASSLVVGSSYEQYF.

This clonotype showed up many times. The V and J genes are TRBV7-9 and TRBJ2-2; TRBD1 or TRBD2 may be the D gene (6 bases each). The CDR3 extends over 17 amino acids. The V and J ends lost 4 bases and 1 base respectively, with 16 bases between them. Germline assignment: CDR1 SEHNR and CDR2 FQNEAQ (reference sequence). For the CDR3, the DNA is TGTGCCAGCAGCTCCAGTTGGGGGGCATTGAACACCGGGGAGCTGTTTTTT. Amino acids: CASSSSWGALNTGELFF.

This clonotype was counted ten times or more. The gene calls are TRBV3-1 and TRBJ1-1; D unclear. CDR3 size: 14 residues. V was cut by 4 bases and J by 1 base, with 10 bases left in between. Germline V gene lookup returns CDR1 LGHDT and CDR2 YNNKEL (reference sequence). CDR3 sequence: CASSRNPGNTEAFF. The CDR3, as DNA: TGTGCCAGCAGCCGAAATCCGGGGAACACTGAAGCTTTCTTT.